The rows below give T cell receptor beta chains drawn from one sample of a study of cytomegalovirus exposure and HLA in healthy donors. Sequencing was performed with immunoSEQ multiplex PCR; in TCRdb, only in-frame clones are kept and a portion is missing. The data show around 54,000 clones, with 82% seen just once and less than 4% held by the top ten. The sequenced sample consisted of PBMCs. These receptors originate from a woman between 18 and 29 years old in good health and CMV-seronegative. Both conserved end residues are part of each CDR3. A D gene is named only where the DNA matches it firmly. The listing skips clone size in some rows; elsewhere it reads once, few, many or a size class.

v_gene	d_gene	abundance	j_gene	CDR3nt	CDR3aa
TRBV15	-	-	TRBJ2-2	TGTGCCACCAGCAGAGAGTCGGAGTCCGGGGAGCTGTTTTTT	CATSRESESGELFF
TRBV28	-	few	TRBJ1-2	TGTGCCAGCAGTTATTCCCTACAGGGAGGGGCTAACTATGGCTACACCTTC	CASSYSLQGGANYGYTF
TRBV7-9	-	-	TRBJ1-5	TGTGCCAGCAGCTTAGGAGGGCGCGGGAATCAGCCCCAGCATTTT	CASSLGGRGNQPQHF
TRBV7-9	-	few	TRBJ2-7	TGTGCCAGCAGCCCCCCGGAGGCGTTAGTAGTCGAGCAGTACTTC	CASSPPEALVVEQYF
TRBV10-1	TRBD1	-	TRBJ1-2	TGCGCCAGCAGTCCGGGACAGCTAAACTATGGCTACACCTTC	CASSPGQLNYGYTF
TRBV15	-	-	TRBJ2-3	TGTGCCACTCGGTCGCGGATAAGCACAGATACGCAGTATTTT	CATRSRISTDTQYF
TRBV25-1	TRBD2	-	TRBJ2-1	TGTGCCAGCAGTGAAGCAGGGACTAGCGGGATGGCAGAGCAGTTCTTC	CASSEAGTSGMAEQFF
TRBV11-2	-	-	TRBJ1-6	TGTGCCAGCAGCGAGGCGGGGTCACCCCTCCACTTT	CASSEAGSPLHF
TRBV6-5	TRBD2	few	TRBJ2-3	TGTGCCAGCAGTCCCCTAGCGGGTGGCACAGATACGCAGTATTTT	CASSPLAGGTDTQYF
TRBV7-8	TRBD2	-	TRBJ2-1	TGTGCCAGCAGCCCCCTCTCCGGGACTAGCGGGAGTTACAATGAGCAGTTCTTC	CASSPLSGTSGSYNEQFF
TRBV30	-	-	TRBJ1-6	TGTGCCTGGAGTGCCGCCGGGACTGTAAATTCACCCCTCCACTTT	CAWSAAGTVNSPLHF
TRBV4-1	-	-	TRBJ2-2	TGCGCCAGCAGAAACAGACAACTCGGGGAGCTGTTTTTT	CASRNRQLGELFF
TRBV5-4	-	few	TRBJ1-5	TGTGCCAGCAGCTATCCAGGGCCCAATCAGCCCCAGCATTTT	CASSYPGPNQPQHF
TRBV28	-	-	TRBJ2-7	TGTGCCAGCGCCGAAAGATACAGCTCCTACGAGCAGTACTTC	CASAERYSSYEQYF
TRBV18	-	-	TRBJ1-1	TGTGCCAGCTCACCACCGTCCCGGGTAAACACTGAAGCTTTCTTT	CASSPPSRVNTEAFF
TRBV7-2	-	-	TRBJ2-3	TGTGCCAGCGGTAATAGCTACACAGATACGCAGTATTTT	CASGNSYTDTQYF
TRBV4-1	-	-	TRBJ2-1	TGCGCCAGCAGCCAGGAGCTACCCCCCTACAATGAGCAGTTCTTC	CASSQELPPYNEQFF
TRBV27	-	-	TRBJ1-3	TGTGCCAGCAGTTTTCTCCTTTACTCTGGAAACACCATATATTTT	CASSFLLYSGNTIYF
TRBV7-3	TRBD2	once	TRBJ2-7	TGTGCCAGCAGCAAAGTCGCTAGCGGGAGCACCTACGAGCAGTACTTC	CASSKVASGSTYEQYF
TRBV30	-	few	TRBJ1-4	TGTGCCTGGAATGAGGCGGGGCCAAATGAAAAACTGTTTTTT	CAWNEAGPNEKLFF
TRBV10-3	-	once	TRBJ1-2	TGTGCCATCAGCCCCCAGGGCTCAGCGGGTTATGGCTACACCTTC	CAISPQGSAGYGYTF
TRBV11-3	-	-	TRBJ2-5	TGTGCCAGCAGCCTCGGGTCTGAAGGGACCCAGTACTTC	CASSLGSEGTQYF
TRBV19	-	-	TRBJ1-4	TGTGCCAGTACGACGCTAGGGGCTACTAATGAAAAACTGTTTTTT	CASTTLGATNEKLFF
TRBV7-6	TRBD2	few	TRBJ2-6	TGTGCCAGCAGCTTACGGGGGGGGGCTGGGGCCAACGTCCTGACTTTC	CASSLRGGAGANVLTF
TRBV27	TRBD1	-	TRBJ1-5	TGTGCCAGCAGTTTATCACAGGGGCCCACTCAGCCCCAGCATTTT	CASSLSQGPTQPQHF
TRBV5-1	TRBD1	-	TRBJ2-6	TGCGCCAGCAGCTCCCACAGGGGTCTATCCTCTGGGGCCAACGTCCTGACTTTC	CASSSHRGLSSGANVLTF
TRBV5-4	TRBD1	-	TRBJ2-2	TGTGCCAGCAGGTGGGACAGGGACACCGGGGAGCTGTTTTTT	CASRWDRDTGELFF
TRBV4-2	TRBD2	-	TRBJ2-1	TGTGCCAGCAGCCAAGCCAGGACTAGCGGGAACTTTAATGAGCAGTTCTTC	CASSQARTSGNFNEQFF
TRBV2	-	-	TRBJ2-7	TGTGCCAGCAGTGCTCAGGGGCCCTACGAGCAGTACTTC	CASSAQGPYEQYF
TRBV6-5	TRBD1	-	TRBJ2-7	TGTGCCAGCAGTACCGGACAGGGTGCCTACGAGCAGTACTTC	CASSTGQGAYEQYF
TRBV11-2	-	-	TRBJ1-2	TGTGCCAGCAGCTTAGATTCGTCCACTGATGGCTACACCTTC	CASSLDSSTDGYTF
TRBV28	TRBD1	-	TRBJ1-2	TGTGCCAGCAGAGCACAGGGGGCGGACTATGGCTACACCTTC	CASRAQGADYGYTF
TRBV5-1	TRBD2	-	TRBJ2-1	TGCGCCAGCAGCGACGGACTAGCGGGGTCCTACAATGAGCAGTTCTTC	CASSDGLAGSYNEQFF
TRBV5-1	TRBD2	once	TRBJ2-1	TGCGCCAGCAGCGTACTGACTAGCGCGTCCTACAATGAGCAGTTCTTC	CASSVLTSASYNEQFF
TRBV14	TRBD1	-	TRBJ1-2	TGTGCCAGCAGCCCCAGGACAGGGGATGGGGGTGGCTACACCTTC	CASSPRTGDGGGYTF
TRBV6-1	TRBD2	few	TRBJ2-7	TGTGCCAGCAGTGAACTAGCGGGGAGCTCCTACGAGCAGTACTTC	CASSELAGSSYEQYF
TRBV7-2	-	-	TRBJ1-2	TGTGCCAGCAGCTCGGATTACAGGGTTAATTATGGCTACACCTTC	CASSSDYRVNYGYTF
TRBV25-1	-	-	TRBJ1-2	TGTGCCAGCAGTGTAACCCCAGGTTATGGCTACACCTTC	CASSVTPGYGYTF
TRBV9	-	-	TRBJ1-3	TGTGCCAGCAGCGTAGGGGCCCGGCGGGACACCATATATTTT	CASSVGARRDTIYF
TRBV27	-	-	TRBJ2-2	TGTGCCAGCAGTTTGGACGGGAGGAACACCGGGGAGCTGTTTTTT	CASSLDGRNTGELFF
TRBV6-5	TRBD2	-	TRBJ2-2	TGTGCCAGCAGTTCTTTAGCGGGAGAGGTCACCGGGGAGCTGTTTTTT	CASSSLAGEVTGELFF